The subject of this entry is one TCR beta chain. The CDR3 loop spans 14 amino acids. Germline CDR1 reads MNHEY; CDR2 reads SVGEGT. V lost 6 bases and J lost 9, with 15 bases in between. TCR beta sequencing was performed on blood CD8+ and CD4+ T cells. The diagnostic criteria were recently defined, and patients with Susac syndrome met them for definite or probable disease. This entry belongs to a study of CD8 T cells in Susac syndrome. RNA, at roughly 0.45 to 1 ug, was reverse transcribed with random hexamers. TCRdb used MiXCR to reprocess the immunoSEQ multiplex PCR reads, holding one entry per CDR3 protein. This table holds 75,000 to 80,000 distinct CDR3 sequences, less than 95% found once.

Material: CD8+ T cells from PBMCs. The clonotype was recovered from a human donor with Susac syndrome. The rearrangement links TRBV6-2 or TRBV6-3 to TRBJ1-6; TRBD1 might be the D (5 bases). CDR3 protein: CASRIGTGSSPLHF. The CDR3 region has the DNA TGTGCCAGCAGAATCGGGACGGGGAGTTCACCCCTCCACTTT.